The table lists the clone carrying this T cell receptor (beta chain) with a count of one. The data were taken from a study of cytotoxic CD8 clonotypes in ibrutinib-treated CLL. Whole-study context: Following treatment for a median roughly 12 months, range 6 to 36, response samples were then taken.

V shed 5 bases, J shed 3 bases, and the junction held 6 bases outside the gene matches. This CDR3 contains 16 residues. Germline lookup yields CDR1 MDHEN and CDR2 SYDVKM. Some clones are missing from TCRdb's copy, which holds only in-frame ones; the method was immunoSEQ multiplex PCR. The sample shows almost 45,000 clones, roughly three quarters of them seen only once. V is TRBV28 and J is TRBJ1-5; TRBD1 agrees at 11 bases. The source is a human donor with chronic lymphocytic leukemia. Sequencing used PBMCs, obtained after 12 months of ibrutinib treatment. CDR3 amino acids: CASSPSGQGDNQPQHF. In DNA, the CDR3 is TGTGCCAGCAGTCCATCGGGACAGGGGGACAATCAGCCCCAGCATTTT.